A selection of T cell receptor beta chains follows, all from one sample in a study of shared clonotypes between healthy human individuals. Using immunoSEQ multiplex PCR, the repertoire was profiled, and TCRdb retains in-frame clones only, with some absent. This sample has 2 million to 2.5 million clones; 85% to 95% occur once, and the top ten carry 0.37%. The sequenced material came from naive CD4+ T cells from PBMCs. The receptors shown here come from a man younger than 30 in good health. Some clones in this sample may be carry-over from other donors' samples. Each CDR3 is given with its conserved first and last residue. The D gene is left open where the match is weak. The size of a clone is reported for some rows only, either as once, few or many, or as a class for expanded clones.

TGTGCCAGCAGCAAAGAGGTACGGGCCACTGAAGCTTTCTTT	CASSKEVRATEAFF	NA	TRBV4-2	NA	TRBJ1-1
TGTGCCAGCAGCTTAGTAGCGGAAAATGAAGCTTTCTTT	CASSLVAENEAFF	NA	TRBV7-2	NA	TRBJ1-1
TGTGCCAGCAGTTTAACAGGGGCCTATGGCTACACCTTC	CASSLTGAYGYTF	TRBD1	TRBV28	NA	TRBJ1-2
TGTGCCAGCAGCGTCTTTAGCGGGCAGTCCTACAATGAGCAGTTCTTC	CASSVFSGQSYNEQFF	TRBD2	TRBV9	NA	TRBJ2-1
TGTGCCAGCAGCTTAGGACTGCTATATCAGCCCCAGCATTTT	CASSLGLLYQPQHF	NA	TRBV7-2	NA	TRBJ1-5
TGTGCCAGCAGTGGGGCACAGGGAAACACCATATATTTT	CASSGAQGNTIYF	NA	TRBV6-1	NA	TRBJ1-3
TGTGCCAACACTAGGACAGGGGGCGTGTGGAACACTGAAGCTTTCTTT	CANTRTGGVWNTEAFF	TRBD1	TRBV7-2	NA	TRBJ1-1
TGTGCCAGCAGCTTAGTAGGGGCGGGTGAAAAACTGTTTTTT	CASSLVGAGEKLFF	NA	TRBV7-2	NA	TRBJ1-4
TGTGCCAGTACTACAGGGTTGGAAGGAAACACCATATATTTT	CASTTGLEGNTIYF	NA	TRBV28	NA	TRBJ1-3
TGTCCGGGGGGTAGGCATACGCAGTATTTT	CPGGRHTQYF	TRBD2	TRBV27	NA	TRBJ2-3
TGTGCCAGCACCCGAGGGGTAGCGGGAGGAGAGACCCAGTACTTC	CASTRGVAGGETQYF	TRBD2	TRBV5-4	NA	TRBJ2-5
TGCAGCGTTGAATGGGGGCGCCATGAGCAGTTCTTC	CSVEWGRHEQFF	NA	TRBV29-1	NA	TRBJ2-1
TGCAGCGTTGGGGGACAATTCGAGCAGTACTTC	CSVGGQFEQYF	NA	TRBV29-1	NA	TRBJ2-7
TGCGCCAGCAGCCCCCGGCCCGACTCCTACAATGAGCAGTTCTTC	CASSPRPDSYNEQFF	NA	TRBV5-1	NA	TRBJ2-1
TGTGCCAGCAGCTCCTACCCAGGGGCTAGCGGGAACAATGAGCAGTTCTTC	CASSSYPGASGNNEQFF	TRBD2	TRBV7-9	NA	TRBJ2-1
TGCGCCAGCAGTGACGGGGTTATGGTGAACACTGAAGCTTTCTTT	CASSDGVMVNTEAFF	NA	TRBV10-1	NA	TRBJ1-1
TGTGCCAGCAGCCCGACGGCGAGCGGGATCTACAATGAGCAGTTCTTC	CASSPTASGIYNEQFF	TRBD2	TRBV7-3	NA	TRBJ2-1
TGCGCCAGCAGCCAAGATCGTCCCGGGGCCGGGGATACGCAGTATTTT	CASSQDRPGAGDTQYF	NA	TRBV4-3	once	TRBJ2-3
TGTGCCAGCAGTTACTCAAAAGGGCTGACAGATACGCAGTATTTT	CASSYSKGLTDTQYF	NA	TRBV6-6	NA	TRBJ2-3
TGTGCCAGCAGCTTCTTAACTAGCGGGAACTACTACGAGCAGTACTTC	CASSFLTSGNYYEQYF	TRBD2	TRBV11-3	NA	TRBJ2-7
TGTGCCAGCAGGGGGCAGACTGAAGCTTTCTTT	CASRGQTEAFF	NA	TRBV25-1	once	TRBJ1-1
TGCAGCGTTACGAGGACAGTGTGGGGAGAATATGGCTACACCTTC	CSVTRTVWGEYGYTF	NA	TRBV29-1	few	TRBJ1-2
TGTGCCAGCAGCGTGAGGGACAGGAAGCACGGGAGCTACACCTTC	CASSVRDRKHGSYTF	TRBD1	TRBV5-4	NA	TRBJ1-2
TGTGCCAGCACCCCTTCAGGGGTCGAGTACACTGAAGCTTTCTTT	CASTPSGVEYTEAFF	NA	TRBV5-4	NA	TRBJ1-1
TGTGCCAGCAGCTTGGTCAGGGGGACGTACGAGCAGTACTTC	CASSLVRGTYEQYF	TRBD1	TRBV5-6	NA	TRBJ2-7
TGTGCCAGCAGTGTCATTTGGGGGGCCGGCACTGAAGCTTTCTTT	CASSVIWGAGTEAFF	NA	TRBV2	NA	TRBJ1-1
TGTGCCAGCAGCTGGACAGGAAACAACTATGGCTACACCTTC	CASSWTGNNYGYTF	TRBD1	TRBV7-9	NA	TRBJ1-2
TGCGCCAGCAGCTTGATGGGACAGAACACCGGGGAGCTGTTTTTT	CASSLMGQNTGELFF	NA	TRBV5-1	NA	TRBJ2-2
TGTGCCAGCAGCTTAGAAGGCAGTTCCTACGAGCAGTACTTC	CASSLEGSSYEQYF	NA	TRBV11-2	NA	TRBJ2-7
TGTGCCAGCAGTTTACAGGGGCTCGGTAATCAGCCCCAGCATTTT	CASSLQGLGNQPQHF	TRBD1	TRBV2	NA	TRBJ1-5
TGTGCCACCAGCAGAGATCCGGGACAGGGGGTTTATAGCAATCAGCCCCAGCATTTT	CATSRDPGQGVYSNQPQHF	TRBD1	TRBV15	NA	TRBJ1-5